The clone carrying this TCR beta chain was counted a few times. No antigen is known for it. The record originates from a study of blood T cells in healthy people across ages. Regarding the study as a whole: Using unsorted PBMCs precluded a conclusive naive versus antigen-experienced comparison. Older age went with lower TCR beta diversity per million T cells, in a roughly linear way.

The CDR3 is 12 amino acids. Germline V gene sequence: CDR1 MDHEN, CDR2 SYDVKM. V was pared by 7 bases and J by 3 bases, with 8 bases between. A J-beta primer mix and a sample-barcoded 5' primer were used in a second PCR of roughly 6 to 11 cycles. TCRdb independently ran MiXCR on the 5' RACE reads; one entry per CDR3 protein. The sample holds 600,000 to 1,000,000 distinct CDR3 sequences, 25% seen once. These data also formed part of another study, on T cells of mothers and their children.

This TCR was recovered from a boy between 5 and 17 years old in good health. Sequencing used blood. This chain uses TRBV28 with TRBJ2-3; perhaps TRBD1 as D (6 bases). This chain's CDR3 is CASKGDTDTQYF. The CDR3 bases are TGTGCCAGCAAGGGGGATACAGATACGCAGTATTTT.